These T cell receptor beta chains were read from a single sample in a study of T-cell memory formation after mild COVID-19. TCRdb re-derived calls from the 5' RACE reads in MiXCR, one entry per CDR3 protein. Of approximately 260,000 distinct CDR3 sequences listed, roughly 18% are singletons. The sample consisted of PBMCs or a T cell subset sorted from them (not recorded which). The receptors were sampled from a man between 18 and 29 years old who had mild COVID-19 (a few samples of this study predate the infection). Cell type and time point are not known. The CDR3 runs from the conserved cysteine through the conserved F or W. A D gene is named only where the DNA matches it firmly. Clone size is given for some rows only: seen once, a few or many times, or a class if the clone is expanded.

-	TRBV14	TRBJ2-1	-	TGTGCCAGCAGCCAAAGGATTTCCGGGACCGAACCCTACAATGAGCAGTTCTTC	CASSQRISGTEPYNEQFF
TRBD1	TRBV4-2	TRBJ1-3	-	TGTGCCAGCAGCCAAGCAGTCTCCGGGACAGACCTGTCCGGAAACACCATATATTTT	CASSQAVSGTDLSGNTIYF
-	TRBV29-1	TRBJ2-2	few	TGCAGCGCCTCCCGGCAAAGAGAGTCCGGGGAGCTGTTTTTT	CSASRQRESGELFF
-	TRBV29-1	TRBJ2-2	many	TGCAGCCCCAAACCCGGGGAGCTGTTTTTT	CSPKPGELFF
-	TRBV20-1	TRBJ1-3	-	TGCAGTGCTGGGCGATCTGGAAACACCATATATTTT	CSAGRSGNTIYF
TRBD1	TRBV12-3/TRBV12-4	TRBJ1-6	-	TGTGCCAGCAGTTCTACAGGGGATTCACCCCTCCACTTT	CASSSTGDSPLHF
-	TRBV28	TRBJ1-2	-	TGTGCCAGCAGTTTCAATAAGCGTACGACCTTC	CASSFNKRTTF
TRBD1	TRBV5-1	TRBJ2-4	few	TGCGCCAGCAGCTCCGGGACAGGGGGGGACATTCAGTACTTC	CASSSGTGGDIQYF
TRBD1	TRBV4-2	TRBJ1-2	-	TGTGCCAGCAGCCAACGCGGACAGGGTCTAGATGGCTACACCTTC	CASSQRGQGLDGYTF
TRBD2	TRBV27	TRBJ2-1	few	TGTGCCAGCAGCAGCGGGGGGGCCGGGTCGGAGCAGTTCTTC	CASSSGGAGSEQFF
TRBD1	TRBV18	TRBJ1-2	-	TGTGCCAGCTCACCCGGGACAGACCAGGGCTACACCTTC	CASSPGTDQGYTF
-	TRBV11-2	TRBJ1-4	many	TGTGCCAGCAGCCCGAACAGGGATGAAAAACTGTTTTTT	CASSPNRDEKLFF
TRBD1	TRBV29-1	TRBJ2-2	-	TGCAGCGTGGGACAGGTTGCCGCGAACACCGGGGAGCTGTTTTTT	CSVGQVAANTGELFF
-	TRBV20-1	TRBJ1-6	-	TGCAGTGCTAGATGGCCGGGGCTAGGGGATTCACCCCTCCACTTT	CSARWPGLGDSPLHF
-	TRBV3-1	TRBJ2-7	few	TGTGCCAGCAGCCAAGGGGGGGTGCAGTACTTC	CASSQGGVQYF
TRBD1	TRBV5-1	TRBJ1-6	-	TGCGCCAGCCGACTCCTTACAGGGGTCGCCTATAATTCACCCCTCCACTTT	CASRLLTGVAYNSPLHF
-	TRBV12-3/TRBV12-4	TRBJ2-1	few	TGTGCCAGCGGGACTGAGCAGTTCTTC	CASGTEQFF
-	TRBV2	TRBJ1-1	-	TGTGCCAGCAAGCTGGATATGAGGAGCACTGAAGCTTTCTTT	CASKLDMRSTEAFF
-	TRBV6-5	TRBJ2-1	-	TGTGCCAGCAGATCGACTGGTAGGAGGCACAATGAGCAGTTCTTC	CASRSTGRRHNEQFF
-	TRBV6-2/TRBV6-3	TRBJ1-2	-	TGTGCCAGCAGTCACCCCCAGTGGGAAACCTATGGCTACACCTTC	CASSHPQWETYGYTF
TRBD1	TRBV12-3/TRBV12-4	TRBJ2-5	-	TGTGCCAGCAGGGCCCGGACAGGGGGCAGGTCAGAGACCCAGTACTTC	CASRARTGGRSETQYF
-	TRBV9	TRBJ2-3	-	TGTGCCAGCAGCGGAGCCGGGAGGGGGCTATACACAGATACGCAGTATTTT	CASSGAGRGLYTDTQYF
-	TRBV5-6	TRBJ2-6	-	TGTGCCAGCAGCCCTGTTGTGGGGGCCAACGTCCTGACTTTC	CASSPVVGANVLTF
-	TRBV7-9	TRBJ1-6	few	TGTGCCAGCAGCTTAGCACAGACCTATAATTCACCCCTCCACTTT	CASSLAQTYNSPLHF
-	TRBV5-1	TRBJ2-5	-	TGCGCCAGCAGCTTGGACGGGACTCAAGAGACCCAGTACTTC	CASSLDGTQETQYF
-	TRBV12-5	TRBJ1-1	-	TGTGCTAGTGGAAGACAGGTGGCTATGAACACTGAAGCTTTCTTT	CASGRQVAMNTEAFF
-	TRBV5-1	TRBJ2-3	few	TGCGCCAGCAGCGCCCGAGGAGGCGGGAACACAGATACGCAGTATTTT	CASSARGGGNTDTQYF
-	TRBV28	TRBJ1-5	few	-	CASSSSGQGRDQPQHF
-	TRBV7-2	TRBJ2-1	many	TGTGCCAGCAGCTTAGATGGGGGGAGCTCCTACAATGAGCAGTTCTTC	CASSLDGGSSYNEQFF
-	TRBV5-4	TRBJ2-7	-	TGTGCCAGCAGCTTCAATAAGGTCGAGCAGTACTTC	CASSFNKVEQYF
TRBD1	TRBV18	TRBJ2-6	-	TGTGCCAGCTCACCCCGGGACAGCTACTCTGGGGCCAACGTCCTGACTTTC	CASSPRDSYSGANVLTF
TRBD1	TRBV7-9	TRBJ1-1	few	TGTGCCAGCAGCTCCACAGGGGGCGCGACTGAAGCTTTCTTT	CASSSTGGATEAFF
TRBD1	TRBV7-2	TRBJ1-2	few	TGTGCCAGCAGCCGTCCGGGACAGGGGGTATATGGCTACACCTTC	CASSRPGQGVYGYTF
TRBD1	TRBV29-1	TRBJ2-1	many	TGCAGCGTCCCCACCAGGACAGGGATCTACAATGAGCAGTTCTTC	CSVPTRTGIYNEQFF
-	TRBV7-6	TRBJ2-1	once	TGTGCCAGCAGCTATACCCGGGACGGACACAATGAGCAGTTCTTC	CASSYTRDGHNEQFF
-	TRBV19	TRBJ2-3	-	TGTGCCAGTAGTCGGGGGTACACAGATACGCAGTATTTT	CASSRGYTDTQYF
TRBD1	TRBV5-1	TRBJ1-1	-	TGCGCCAGCAGCTTCAGGGGGAACGAAGCTTTCTTT	CASSFRGNEAFF
-	TRBV29-1	TRBJ1-3	few	TGCACCCGTTGTGGGGGTTCTGGAAACACCATATATTTT	CTRCGGSGNTIYF
TRBD1	TRBV9	TRBJ1-4	few	TGTGCCAGCAGCGTAGGGAGGGGGCATGGTAATGAAAAACTGTTTTTT	CASSVGRGHGNEKLFF
-	TRBV9	TRBJ1-4	-	TGTGCCAGCGCCCGGGCCCCCGATGAAAAACTGTTTTTT	CASARAPDEKLFF
-	TRBV6-2/TRBV6-3	TRBJ1-5	-	TGTGCCAGCAGTTACCGGGGTTTTCAGCCCCAGCATTTT	CASSYRGFQPQHF
TRBD2	TRBV29-1	TRBJ2-2	-	TGCAGCGGGGGGGGAAACACCGGGGAGCTGTTTTTT	CSGGGNTGELFF
-	TRBV21-1	TRBJ2-5	-	TGTGCCAGCAGCGAGACTAGTAACGAAGAGACCCAGTACTTC	CASSETSNEETQYF
-	TRBV5-6	TRBJ1-1	-	TGTGCCAGCAGCTCGCTTGGAGTGAACACTGAAGCTTTCTTT	CASSSLGVNTEAFF
-	TRBV12-3/TRBV12-4	TRBJ2-6	many	TGTGCCAGCAGTTTCAAGACTGGGGCCAACGTCCTGACTTTC	CASSFKTGANVLTF
-	TRBV5-1	TRBJ2-2	many	TGCGCCACCAACTCAGGCCTATTGAACACCGGGGAGCTGTTTTTT	CATNSGLLNTGELFF
-	TRBV7-2	TRBJ2-5	few	TGTGCCAGCAGCTTAGCGACTGGGAGAGAGACCCAGTACTTC	CASSLATGRETQYF
-	TRBV9	TRBJ2-2	-	TGTGCCAGCAGCGTAGGTGCTGGGGGAGTGGAGCTGTTTTTT	CASSVGAGGVELFF
-	TRBV5-1	TRBJ2-4	once	TGCGCCAGCAGCCCGGAGGGGGCCAAAAACATTCAGTACTTC	CASSPEGAKNIQYF
TRBD1	TRBV5-1	TRBJ2-3	-	TGCGCCAGCAGCAGGACAGGGTCAGATACGCAGTATTTT	CASSRTGSDTQYF
TRBD1	TRBV20-1	TRBJ1-5	few	TGCAGTGCTACTACAGGGGAGAATCATCAGCCCCAGCATTTT	CSATTGENHQPQHF
TRBD1	TRBV27	TRBJ2-3	-	TGTGCCAGCAGTTTACAGGGGGCGGGAGATACGCAGTATTTT	CASSLQGAGDTQYF
-	TRBV7-2	TRBJ2-2	-	TGTGCCAGCAGCCCAGGAGTCGGGAGCGGGGAGCTGTTTTTT	CASSPGVGSGELFF
TRBD2	TRBV7-2	TRBJ2-2	few	TGTGCCAGCAGACCAAGACTAGCGGGGGGTACCGGGGAGCTGTTTTTT	CASRPRLAGGTGELFF
TRBD1	TRBV27	TRBJ2-5	-	TGTGCCAGCAGTCTGACCTCGGGACAGGGAGGAGAGACCCAGTACTTC	CASSLTSGQGGETQYF
-	TRBV29-1	TRBJ1-2	few	TGCAGCGTGGACAGCTATGGCTACACCTTC	CSVDSYGYTF
-	TRBV3-2	TRBJ2-7	many	TGTGCCAGCAGCCAAGCCTCGGAGGTTTTCGGGTACGAGCAGTACTTC	CASSQASEVFGYEQYF
TRBD1	TRBV7-9	TRBJ1-1	-	TGTGCCAGCACAGACAGGGGGGGGGGAGCTTTCTTT	CASTDRGGGAFF
-	TRBV10-3	TRBJ2-5	many	TGTGCCATCAGTGAGAGGGAAGAGACCCAGTACTTC	CAISEREETQYF